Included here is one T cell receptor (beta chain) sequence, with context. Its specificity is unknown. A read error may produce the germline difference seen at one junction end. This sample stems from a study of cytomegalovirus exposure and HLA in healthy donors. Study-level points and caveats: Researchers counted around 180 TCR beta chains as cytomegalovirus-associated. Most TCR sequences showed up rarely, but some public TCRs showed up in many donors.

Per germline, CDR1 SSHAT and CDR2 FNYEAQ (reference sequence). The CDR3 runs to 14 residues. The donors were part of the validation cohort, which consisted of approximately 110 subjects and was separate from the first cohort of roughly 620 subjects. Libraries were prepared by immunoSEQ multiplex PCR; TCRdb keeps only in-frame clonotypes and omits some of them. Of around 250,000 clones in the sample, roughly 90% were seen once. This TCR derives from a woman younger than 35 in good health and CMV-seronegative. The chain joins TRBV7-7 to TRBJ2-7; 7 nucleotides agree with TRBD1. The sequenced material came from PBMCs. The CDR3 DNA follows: TGTGCTAGCAGCAGCCGGGACAGCCCCTACGAGCAGTACTTC. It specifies CASSSRDSPYEQYF.